What follows are 14 T cell receptor beta chains derived from one specimen sequenced in a study of a mutant IDH1 vaccine in newly diagnosed glioma. TCRdb's copy holds only in-frame clones and misses some; the assay was immunoSEQ multiplex PCR. The table has tens of thousands of clones, approximately 86% seen once. Time point described: week 5, during vaccination. Each dose delivered 300 ug of mutant IDH1 20-mer peptide subcutaneously with imiquimod. These TCRs' antigens remain unknown. This specimen was PBMCs, taken from a glioma patient whose treatment included an IDH1 peptide vaccine. The receptors come from a woman aged 18-30 years with glioma. Some clones in this sample may be carry-over from other donors' samples.

This clone was counted a few times. This chain joins TRBV25-1 and TRBJ1-2; possibly TRBD1 for D (5 bases). Per germline, CDR1 MGHDK and CDR2 SYGVNS. Trimming removed 6 bases from V and 3 bases from J, with 11 bases in between. CDR3 size: 13 residues. The CDR3 loop is CASSDREYYGYTF. The CDR3 DNA is TGTGCCAGCAGCGACAGAGAATACTATGGCTACACCTTC.

V and J are TRBV28 and TRBJ2-1; 10 nucleotides match TRBD1. The CDR3 contains 15 residues. V was pared by 6 bases and J by 4 bases, with 6 bases of the junction left unmatched. Germline V lookup: CDR1 MDHEN, CDR2 SYDVKM. The CDR3 loop reads CASSPGTGDYNEQFF. The CDR3 DNA follows: TGTGCCAGCAGCCCCGGGACAGGGGATTACAATGAGCAGTTCTTC.

The CDR3 DNA is TGTGCCAGCTCACCAGGCCGGGGTTCCACTGAAGCTTTCTTT. It yields the protein CASSPGRGSTEAFF. The V call is TRBV18, the J call TRBJ1-1; the D is unclear. CDR1 KGHSH and CDR2 LQKENI come from the germline V gene. Trimming removed 2 bases at V and 4 bases at J, with 11 bases between. The CDR3 has 14 amino acids.

The chain couples TRBV11-2 to TRBJ1-1, with D maybe TRBD1 (6 bases). Trimming took 5 bases from V and 6 from J, leaving 10 bases between them. In germline, CDR1 is SGHAT, CDR2 FQNNGV. This CDR3 comprises 12 residues. The CDR3 here is CASSIGQSEAFF. The CDR3 DNA reads TGTGCCAGCAGCATCGGACAGTCTGAAGCTTTCTTT.

The chain combines TRBV14 with TRBJ1-1; possibly TRBD1 for D (5 bases). The CDR3 length is 14 residues. Germline V gene data show CDR1 as SGHDN and CDR2 as FVKESK. The V and J ends lost 5 bases and 5 bases respectively, with 15 bases between them. This CDR3 reads CASSTLGGRTEAFF. The CDR3 bases are TGTGCCAGCAGCACACTTGGGGGGAGGACTGAAGCTTTCTTT.

J is TRBJ2-2 and V is TRBV5-4, with TRBD1 matching over 9 bases. The CDR3 spans 14 residues. Germline values: CDR1 SGHNT, CDR2 YYREEE (reference sequence). V trimming: 6 bases; J trimming: 7 bases; junction bases outside the gene matches: 7. CDR3: CASTIQGAGGELFF. DNA for the CDR3: TGTGCCAGCACCATACAGGGGGCTGGCGGGGAGCTGTTTTTT.

The table lists this clone with a count of one. The chain employs TRBV27 and TRBJ2-7, with D perhaps TRBD1 (5 bases). The CDR3 consists of 13 residues. Per germline, CDR1 MNHEY and CDR2 SMNVEV (reference sequence). V was shortened by 3 bases and J by 4 bases, with 10 bases between the two germline ends. The CDR3 here is CASSLGRNYEQYF. As DNA, the CDR3 is TGTGCCAGCAGTTTGGGGCGGAATTACGAGCAGTACTTC.

The rearrangement links TRBV29-1 to TRBJ2-7; D ambiguous. This CDR3 is built from 12 residues. Trimming pared 7 bases from V and 2 bases from J, leaving 12 bases between. Germline assignment: CDR1 SQVTM and CDR2 ANQGSEA. CDR3 coding DNA: TGCAGCGCCTTTGACTGGGCCTACGAGCAGTACTTC. It specifies CSAFDWAYEQYF.

The V and J genes are TRBV29-1 and TRBJ1-2; 7 positions agree with TRBD1. The junction had 10 bases not matched to a gene; V was cut back by 1 base and J by 2 bases. Germline CDR1 reads SQVTM; CDR2 reads ANQGSEA. The CDR3 runs to 16 residues. The CDR3 nucleotides are TGCAGCGTTGAAGTGGCGACAGGGACCCCCAACTATGGCTACACCTTC. Translating gives CSVEVATGTPNYGYTF.

The gene calls are TRBV19 and TRBJ2-5, with D possibly called TRBD1 or TRBD2 (5 bases each). The CDR3 consists of 11 residues. Germline V gives CDR1 LNHDA, CDR2 SQIVND (reference sequence). Trimming pared 10 bases from V and 5 bases from J, leaving 11 bases between. CDR3 protein: CATRWGETQYF. In DNA, the CDR3 is TGTGCCACCCGGTGGGGGGAGACCCAGTACTTC. Filled out from reference TRBV19 and TRBJ2-5, the complete variable domain reads DGGITQSPKYLFRKEGQNVTLSCEQNLNHDAMYWYRQDPGQGLRLIYYSQIVNDFQKGDIAEGYSVSREKKESFPLTVTSAQKNPTAFYLCATRWGETQYFGPGTRLLVL.

The rearrangement uses TRBV7-8 and TRBJ2-1; D is undetermined. V was cut by 5 bases and J by 12 bases, with 11 bases left in between. Germline V CDR1 and CDR2: SGHVS, FQNEAQ. The CDR3 totals 11 residues. The CDR3 sequence is CASSLKMVQFF. CDR3 in DNA: TGTGCCAGCAGCCTAAAAATGGTGCAGTTCTTC.

The chain is built from TRBV6-1 and TRBJ2-7; TRBD1 aligns across 7 bases. This CDR3 contains 15 residues. Trimming cost V 5 bases and J 0 bases; bases outside gene matches: 7. Per the germline V gene, CDR1 is MNHNS and CDR2 is SASEGT. This CDR3 reads CASSPRQGSSYEQYF. Here the CDR3 DNA reads TGTGCCAGCAGTCCGCGACAGGGAAGCTCCTACGAGCAGTACTTC.

Here the CDR3 DNA reads TGTGCCAGCACCCCACAGGACCTCACCTACGAGCAGTACTTC. This codes for CASTPQDLTYEQYF. The rearrangement links TRBV6-1 to TRBJ2-7; a possible D gene is TRBD1 (5 bases). Germline CDR1 and CDR2: MNHNS and SASEGT. The CDR3 loop spans 14 amino acids. Trimming removed 7 bases from V and 2 bases from J, with 15 bases in between.

This chain joins TRBV25-1 and TRBJ1-4; the D is unclear. The CDR3 consists of 15 residues. The germline V gene has CDR1 MGHDK and CDR2 SYGVNS. Between the trimmed V and J ends, which lost 1 base and 7 bases, there was a span of 13 bases. CDR3 residues: CASSEFVGPLEKLFF. The CDR3 DNA follows: TGTGCCAGCAGTGAATTCGTAGGGCCACTTGAAAAACTGTTTTTT.